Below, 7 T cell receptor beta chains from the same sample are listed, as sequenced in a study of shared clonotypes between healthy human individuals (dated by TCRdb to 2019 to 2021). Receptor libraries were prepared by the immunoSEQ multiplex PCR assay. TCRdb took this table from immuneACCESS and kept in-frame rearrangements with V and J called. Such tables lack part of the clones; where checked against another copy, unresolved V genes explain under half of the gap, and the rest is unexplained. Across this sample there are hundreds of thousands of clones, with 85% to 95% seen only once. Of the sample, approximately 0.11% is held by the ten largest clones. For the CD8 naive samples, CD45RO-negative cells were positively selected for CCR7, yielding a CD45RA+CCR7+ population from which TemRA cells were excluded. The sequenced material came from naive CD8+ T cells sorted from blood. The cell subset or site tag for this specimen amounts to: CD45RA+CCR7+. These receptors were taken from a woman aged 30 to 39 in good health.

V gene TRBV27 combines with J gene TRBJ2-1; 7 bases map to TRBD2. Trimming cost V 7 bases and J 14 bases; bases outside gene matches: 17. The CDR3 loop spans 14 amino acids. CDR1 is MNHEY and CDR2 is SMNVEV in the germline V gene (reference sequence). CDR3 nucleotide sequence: TGTGCCAGCAATTCAGCGGGGCTACGCCAGGAGGAGTTCTTC. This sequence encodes CASNSAGLRQEEFF.

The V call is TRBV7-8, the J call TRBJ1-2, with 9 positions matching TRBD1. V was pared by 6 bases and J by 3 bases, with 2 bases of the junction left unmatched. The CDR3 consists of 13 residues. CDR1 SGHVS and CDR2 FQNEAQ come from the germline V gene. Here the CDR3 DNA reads TGTGCCAGCAGGCGGACAGGGGACTATGGCTACACCTTC. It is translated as CASRRTGDYGYTF. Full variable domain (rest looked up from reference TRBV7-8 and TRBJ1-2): GAGVSQSPRYKVAKRGQDVALRCDPISGHVSLFWYQQALGQGPEFLTYFQNEAQLDKSGLPSDRFFAERPEGSVSTLKIQRTQQEDSAVYLCASRRTGDYGYTFGSGTRLTVV.

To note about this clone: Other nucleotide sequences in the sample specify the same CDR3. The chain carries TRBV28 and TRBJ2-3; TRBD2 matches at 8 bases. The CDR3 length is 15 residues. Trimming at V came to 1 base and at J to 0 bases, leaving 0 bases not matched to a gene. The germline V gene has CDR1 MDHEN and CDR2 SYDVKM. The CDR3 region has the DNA TGTGCCAGCAGTTTATTAGCGGGGAGCACAGATACGCAGTATTTT. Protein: CASSLLAGSTDTQYF.

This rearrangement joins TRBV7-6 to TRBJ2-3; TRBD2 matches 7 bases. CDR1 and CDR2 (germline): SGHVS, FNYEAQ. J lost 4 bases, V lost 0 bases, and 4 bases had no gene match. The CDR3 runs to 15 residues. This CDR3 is CASSLAGGPADTQYF. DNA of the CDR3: TGTGCCAGCAGCTTAGCGGGAGGGCCTGCAGATACGCAGTATTTT.

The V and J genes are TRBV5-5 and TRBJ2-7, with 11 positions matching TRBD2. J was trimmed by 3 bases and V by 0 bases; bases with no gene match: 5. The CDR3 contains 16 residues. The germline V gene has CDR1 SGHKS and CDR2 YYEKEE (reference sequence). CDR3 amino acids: CASSLAGLAGFYEQYF. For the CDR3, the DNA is TGTGCCAGCAGCTTGGCCGGACTAGCGGGTTTCTACGAGCAGTACTTC.

In nucleotides, the CDR3 is TGTGCCATCAGTGAGTGGGGATTCCACGAGCAGTACTTC. It encodes CAISEWGFHEQYF. J is TRBJ2-7 and V is TRBV10-3; D uncertain. Trimming stripped 1 base from V and 5 bases from J, with 9 bases between. CDR1 is ENHRY and CDR2 is SYGVKD in the germline V gene. This CDR3 is built from 13 residues.

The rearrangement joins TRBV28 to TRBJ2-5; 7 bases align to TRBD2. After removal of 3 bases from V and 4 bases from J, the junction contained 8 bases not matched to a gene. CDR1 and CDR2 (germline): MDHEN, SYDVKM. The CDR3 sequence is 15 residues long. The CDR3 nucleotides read TGTGCCAGCAGTTTCTGGGGGGAGGGGCGAGAGACCCAGTACTTC. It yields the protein CASSFWGEGRETQYF.